This T cell receptor (beta chain) stems from a study of Graves' ophthalmopathy and Graves' hyperthyroidism. Study-wide background: No ophthalmopathy within 18 months of follow-up signified stable hyperthyroidism. General study points: Most thyroid clonotypes with frequency above 0.001 were detected in blood too.

RNA transcripts yielded amplified TCR beta CDR3 regions. The authors performed first-round RT-PCR with HTBI primers and then a second-round multiplex PCR. From the multiplex PCR reads, TCRdb called clonotypes with MiXCR, one entry per CDR3 protein. Of some 1.1 million distinct CDR3 sequences listed, 35% to 40% are singletons. Ages of hyperthyroidism patients ran from 18 to 65, and their diagnoses were new, under 2 months' duration. About this clonotype: Antigen specificity is unknown. This may be a read error, as it is one base from a much larger clone.

Trimming cost V 7 bases and J 5 bases, with 27 bases left between them. Germline V gives CDR1 SGHTA, CDR2 FQGNSA. The CDR3 contains 17 residues. The source of this sequence is an adult man with Graves' hyperthyroidism. Sample: peripheral blood or thyroid tissue (not recorded which). The chain carries TRBV7-2 and TRBJ2-7, with D possibly being TRBD1 (6 bases). The CDR3, as DNA: TGTGCCAGCACCCGAGACCAGGGGCCAGGGAAAGACCACGAGCAGTACTTC. The encoded protein is CASTRDQGPGKDHEQYF.